Listed below are T cell receptor beta chains from one sample, sequenced in a study of blood T cell repertoires in COVID-19. Clones were read by immunoSEQ multiplex PCR, and TCRdb kept only the in-frame ones, dropping some. The table has 39,000 or so clones, around 82% seen once. The sample taken for sequencing was peripheral blood. The source is a man aged 40-50 years with active or convalescent COVID-19. The CDR3 runs from the conserved cysteine through the conserved F or W. The D gene is left open where the match is weak. Part of the rows lack a size; the others show once, few, many or a class for expanded clones.

d_call j_call v_call clone_size cdr3_aa cdr3_nt
TRBD1 TRBJ1-6 TRBV11-2 once CASSLDRERSPLHF TGTGCCAGCAGCTTGGACAGGGAGCGGTCACCCCTCCACTTT
NA TRBJ1-1 TRBV7-2 NA CASSLGRRNGNTEAFF TGTGCCAGCAGCTTGGGGAGGAGGAACGGGAACACTGAAGCTTTCTTT
NA TRBJ1-1 TRBV19 NA CASSIWDRRTEAFF TGTGCCAGTAGTATTTGGGATAGGAGGACTGAAGCTTTCTTT
TRBD2 TRBJ2-2 TRBV4-2 few CASSLTSGRRTGELFF TGTGCCAGCAGCCTTACTAGCGGGAGGAGGACCGGGGAGCTGTTTTTT
NA TRBJ2-3 TRBV6-5 NA CATFKGLLTDTQYF TGTGCCACCTTCAAGGGACTGCTCACAGATACGCAGTATTTT
TRBD1 TRBJ1-2 TRBV5-1 NA CASSLDGQGYGYTF TGCGCCAGCAGCTTGGACGGACAGGGGTATGGCTACACCTTC
TRBD2 TRBJ2-1 TRBV6-5 NA CASSYSGTRGHNEQFF TGTGCCAGCAGTTACTCTGGGACTAGAGGCCACAATGAGCAGTTCTTC
NA TRBJ1-1 TRBV30 NA CAWKGLGGAFF TGTGCCTGGAAGGGACTGGGGGGAGCTTTCTTT
NA TRBJ1-1 TRBV28 NA CASRPGHLMNTEAFF TGTGCCAGCAGGCCGGGACACCTAATGAACACTGAAGCTTTCTTT
NA TRBJ2-3 TRBV5-1 once CASSLVGAGDTQYF TGCGCCAGCAGCTTGGTAGGGGCAGGAGATACGCAGTATTTT
TRBD2 TRBJ2-1 TRBV29-1 once CSVEGQSGTSGYNEQFF TGCAGCGTTGAAGGCCAAAGCGGGACTAGCGGTTACAATGAGCAGTTCTTC
TRBD1 TRBJ2-7 TRBV18 NA CASSPQGLGIGTGTYEQYF TGTGCCAGCTCACCACAGGGGCTTGGGATTGGGACAGGAACCTACGAGCAGTACTTC
NA TRBJ2-1 TRBV24-1 NA CATSDLREFSYNEQFF TGTGCCACCAGTGATTTGCGAGAATTCTCCTACAATGAGCAGTTCTTC
NA TRBJ1-2 TRBV6-2/TRBV6-3 NA CASSYSILQGLKTYGYTF TGTGCCAGCAGTTACTCGATTTTACAGGGACTAAAAACGTATGGCTACACCTTC
TRBD1 TRBJ1-1 TRBV19 few CASSFPGTGVPEAFF TGTGCCAGTAGTTTCCCCGGGACAGGGGTTCCTGAAGCTTTCTTT
TRBD2 TRBJ2-3 TRBV4-3 NA CASSQGESSGGADTQYF TGCGCCAGCAGCCAAGGAGAGTCTAGCGGGGGGGCAGATACGCAGTATTTT
NA TRBJ1-3 TRBV15 NA CATSRDRGGSGNTIYF TGTGCCACCAGCAGAGATCGGGGGGGCTCTGGAAACACCATATATTTT
TRBD1 TRBJ2-1 TRBV30 NA CAWKGQSEQFF TGTGCCTGGAAGGGACAGTCAGAGCAGTTCTTC
NA TRBJ2-3 TRBV12-3/TRBV12-4 once CASSLAGQNTQYF TGTGCCAGCAGTTTGGCCGGACAGAATACGCAGTATTTT
TRBD1 TRBJ1-2 TRBV13 NA CASSKDRGGGYTF TGTGCCAGCAGCAAAGACAGGGGTGGCGGCTACACCTTC
NA TRBJ2-1 TRBV7-2 NA CASSSTGFGVNNEQFF TGTGCCAGCAGCTCAACTGGGTTCGGGGTCAACAATGAGCAGTTCTTC
TRBD2 TRBJ2-3 TRBV7-3 once CASSFCRVREDTQYF TGTGCCAGCAGCTTTTGCAGGGTGCGGGAGGATACGCAGTATTTT
TRBD1 TRBJ2-5 TRBV19 NA CASSIRTGVETQYF TGTGCCAGTAGTATTAGGACAGGGGTGGAGACCCAGTACTTC
TRBD2 TRBJ2-5 TRBV15 medium-sized CATSEAGGETQYF TGTGCCACCAGCGAGGCGGGGGGAGAGACCCAGTACTTC
NA TRBJ2-5 TRBV11-3 NA CASQGVQETQYF TGTGCCAGCCAAGGGGTCCAAGAGACCCAGTACTTC
NA TRBJ1-1 TRBV7-9 few CASSLVEANTEAFF TGTGCCAGCAGCTTAGTTGAAGCGAACACTGAAGCTTTCTTT
TRBD1 TRBJ1-2 TRBV4-3 NA CASSQGQGVGYGYTF TGCGCCAGCAGCCAAGGACAGGGCGTGGGCTATGGCTACACCTTC
TRBD1 TRBJ1-5 TRBV15 NA CATSRDTTGNRQPQHF TGTGCCACCAGCAGAGATACGACAGGGAATCGTCAGCCCCAGCATTTT
TRBD2 TRBJ2-1 TRBV30 NA CASHSGRVEAVNEQFF TGTGCCTCCCATAGCGGGAGGGTGGAGGCGGTGAATGAGCAGTTCTTC
TRBD1 TRBJ1-6 TRBV30 few CAWSPPRTGRGSGSPLHF TGTGCCTGGAGTCCACCCAGGACAGGGAGGGGGTCTGGGTCACCCCTCCACTTT
NA TRBJ1-5 TRBV3-1/TRBV3-2 once CASSPGGNQPQHF TGTGCCAGCAGCCCCGGAGGGAATCAGCCCCAGCATTTT
NA TRBJ1-6 TRBV2 many CASISGQPGGSPLHF TGTGCCAGCATCTCAGGCCAGCCGGGGGGGTCACCCCTCCACTTT